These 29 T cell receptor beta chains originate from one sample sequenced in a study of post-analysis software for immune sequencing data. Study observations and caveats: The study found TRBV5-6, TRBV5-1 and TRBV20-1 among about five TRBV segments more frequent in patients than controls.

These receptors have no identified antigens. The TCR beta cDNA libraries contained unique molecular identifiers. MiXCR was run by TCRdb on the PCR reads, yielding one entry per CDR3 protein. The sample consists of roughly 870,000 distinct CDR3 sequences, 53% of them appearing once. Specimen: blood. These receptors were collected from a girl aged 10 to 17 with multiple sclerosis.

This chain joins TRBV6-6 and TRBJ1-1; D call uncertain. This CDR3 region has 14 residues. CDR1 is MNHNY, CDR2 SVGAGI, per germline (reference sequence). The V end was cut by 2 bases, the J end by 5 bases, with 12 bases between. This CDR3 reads CASSYGGVSTEAFF. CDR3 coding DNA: TGTGCCAGCAGTTACGGTGGGGTTTCGACTGAAGCTTTCTTT.

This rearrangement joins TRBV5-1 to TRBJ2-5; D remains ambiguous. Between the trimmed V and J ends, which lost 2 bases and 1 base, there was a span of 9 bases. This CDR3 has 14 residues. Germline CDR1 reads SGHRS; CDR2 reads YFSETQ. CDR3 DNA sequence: TGCGCCAGCAGCTTCGGTACAGCCCAAGAGACCCAGTACTTC. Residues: CASSFGTAQETQYF. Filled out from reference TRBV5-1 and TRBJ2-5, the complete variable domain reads KAGVTQTPRYLIKTRGQQVTLSCSPISGHRSVSWYQQTPGQGLQFLFEYFSETQRNKGNFPGRFSGRQFSNSRSEMNVSTLELGDSALYLCASSFGTAQETQYFGPGTRLLVL.

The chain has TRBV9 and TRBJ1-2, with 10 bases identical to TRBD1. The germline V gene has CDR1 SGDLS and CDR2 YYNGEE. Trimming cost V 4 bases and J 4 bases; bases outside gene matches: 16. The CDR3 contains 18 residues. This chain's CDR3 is CASSPSKGLGQGSYGYTF. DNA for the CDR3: TGTGCCAGCAGCCCATCCAAGGGTCTGGGACAGGGGAGCTATGGCTACACCTTC.

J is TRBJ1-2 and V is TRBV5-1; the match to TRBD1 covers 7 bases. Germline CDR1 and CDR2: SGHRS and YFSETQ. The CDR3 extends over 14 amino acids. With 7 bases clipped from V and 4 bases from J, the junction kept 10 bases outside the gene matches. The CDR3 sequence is CASAGTDPIYGYTF. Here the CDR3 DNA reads TGCGCCAGCGCCGGGACAGACCCTATCTATGGCTACACCTTC.

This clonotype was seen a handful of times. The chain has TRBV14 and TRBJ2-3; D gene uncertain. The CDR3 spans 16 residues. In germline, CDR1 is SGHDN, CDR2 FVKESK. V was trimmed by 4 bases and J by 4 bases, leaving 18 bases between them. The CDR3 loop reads CASSRGIRAVSDTQYF. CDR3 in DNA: TGTGCCAGCAGCCGGGGAATTAGGGCGGTGTCAGATACGCAGTATTTT.

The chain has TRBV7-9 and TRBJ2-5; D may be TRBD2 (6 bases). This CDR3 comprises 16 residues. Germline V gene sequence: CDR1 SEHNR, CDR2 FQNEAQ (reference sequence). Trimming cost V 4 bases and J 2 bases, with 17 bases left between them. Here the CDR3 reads CASSSAQLASQETQYF. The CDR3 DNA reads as TGTGCCAGCAGCTCAGCCCAACTAGCCTCACAAGAGACCCAGTACTTC.

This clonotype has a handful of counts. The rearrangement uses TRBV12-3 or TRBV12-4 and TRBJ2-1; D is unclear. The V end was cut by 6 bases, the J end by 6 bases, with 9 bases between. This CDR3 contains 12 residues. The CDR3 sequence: CASRDSRNEQFF. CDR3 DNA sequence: TGTGCCAGCAGGGATTCGCGCAATGAGCAGTTCTTC.

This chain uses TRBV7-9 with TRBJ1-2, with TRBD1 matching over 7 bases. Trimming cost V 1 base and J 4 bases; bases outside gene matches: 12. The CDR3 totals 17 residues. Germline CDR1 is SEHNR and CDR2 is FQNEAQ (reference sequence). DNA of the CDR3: TGTGCCAGCAGCTTAGGAAGAGAGGCGACAGGGTCCTATGGCTACACCTTC. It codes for CASSLGREATGSYGYTF.

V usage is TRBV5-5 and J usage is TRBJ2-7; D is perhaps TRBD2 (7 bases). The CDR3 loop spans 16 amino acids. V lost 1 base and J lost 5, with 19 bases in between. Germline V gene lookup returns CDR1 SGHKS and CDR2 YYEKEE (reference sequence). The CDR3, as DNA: TGTGCCAGCAGCTTGTTGGGGGGGCAGGGGCGGAACGAGCAGTACTTC. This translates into CASSLLGGQGRNEQYF.

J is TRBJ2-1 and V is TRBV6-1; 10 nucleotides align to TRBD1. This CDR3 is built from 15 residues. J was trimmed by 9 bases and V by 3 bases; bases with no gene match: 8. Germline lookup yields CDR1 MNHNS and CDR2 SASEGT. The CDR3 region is CASSDRDRGTVEQFF. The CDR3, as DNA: TGTGCCAGCAGTGACCGGGACAGGGGTACTGTTGAGCAGTTCTTC.

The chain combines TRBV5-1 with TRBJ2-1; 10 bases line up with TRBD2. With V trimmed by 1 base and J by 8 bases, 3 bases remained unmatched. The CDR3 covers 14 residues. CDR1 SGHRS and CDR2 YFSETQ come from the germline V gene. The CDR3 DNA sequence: TGCGCCAGCAGCTTGAGACTAGCGGGTGATGAGCAGTTCTTC. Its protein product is CASSLRLAGDEQFF.

The CDR3 sequence: CASSQRGSAYEQYF. CDR3 nucleotide sequence: TGTGCCAGCAGCCAAAGAGGCTCAGCCTACGAGCAGTACTTC. The rearrangement joins TRBV3-1 to TRBJ2-7; D unclear. The V end lost 2 bases, the J end lost 2 bases, and 10 bases lay between the germline ends. Germline V gene data show CDR1 as LGHDT and CDR2 as YNNKEL (reference sequence). This CDR3 region has 14 residues.

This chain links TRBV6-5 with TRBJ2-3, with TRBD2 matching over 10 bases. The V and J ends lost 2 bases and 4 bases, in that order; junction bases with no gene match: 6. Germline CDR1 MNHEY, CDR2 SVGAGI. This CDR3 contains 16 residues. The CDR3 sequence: CASSYPAGGPADTQYF. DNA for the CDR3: TGTGCCAGCAGTTACCCAGCGGGGGGGCCCGCAGATACGCAGTATTTT.

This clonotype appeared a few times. In nucleotides, the CDR3 is TGTGCCAGCAGTTTTCGGCAGCCTAACACTGAAGCTTTCTTT. Its protein is CASSFRQPNTEAFF. The chain links TRBV12-3 or TRBV12-4 to TRBJ1-1; unclear D gene. This CDR3 is 14 amino acids long. V lost 3 bases, J lost 2 bases, and 10 bases lay in between.

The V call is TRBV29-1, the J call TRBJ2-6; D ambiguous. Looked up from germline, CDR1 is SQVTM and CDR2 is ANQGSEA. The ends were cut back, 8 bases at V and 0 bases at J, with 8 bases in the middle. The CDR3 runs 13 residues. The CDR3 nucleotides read TGCAGCATTTTGAGCTCTGGGGCCAACGTCCTGACTTTC. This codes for CSILSSGANVLTF.

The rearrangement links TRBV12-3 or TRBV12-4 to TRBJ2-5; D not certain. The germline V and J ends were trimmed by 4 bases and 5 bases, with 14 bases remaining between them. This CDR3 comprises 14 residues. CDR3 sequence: CASSSTRVRETQYF. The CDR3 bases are TGTGCCAGCAGTTCCACAAGGGTTAGGGAGACCCAGTACTTC.

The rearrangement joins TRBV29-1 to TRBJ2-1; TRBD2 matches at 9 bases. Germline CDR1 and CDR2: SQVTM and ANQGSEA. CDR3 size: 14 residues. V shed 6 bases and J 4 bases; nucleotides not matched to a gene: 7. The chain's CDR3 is CSVRLAELYNEQFF. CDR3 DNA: TGCAGCGTCCGACTAGCGGAACTATACAATGAGCAGTTCTTC.

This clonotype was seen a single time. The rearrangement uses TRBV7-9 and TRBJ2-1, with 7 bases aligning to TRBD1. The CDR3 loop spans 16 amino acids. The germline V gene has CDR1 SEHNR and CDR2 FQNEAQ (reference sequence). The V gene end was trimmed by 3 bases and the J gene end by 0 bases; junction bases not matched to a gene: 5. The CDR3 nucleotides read TGTGCCAGCAGCTTCAGGTCAGGGGGCTCCTACAATGAGCAGTTCTTC. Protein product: CASSFRSGGSYNEQFF.

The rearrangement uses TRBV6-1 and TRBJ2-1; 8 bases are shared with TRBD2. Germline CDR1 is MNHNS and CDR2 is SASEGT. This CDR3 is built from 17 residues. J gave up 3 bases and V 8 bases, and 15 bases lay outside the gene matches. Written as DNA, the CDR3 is TGTGCCAGCGACCCCTCACTAGCGGCGACCGTCTACAATGAGCAGTTCTTC. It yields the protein CASDPSLAATVYNEQFF.

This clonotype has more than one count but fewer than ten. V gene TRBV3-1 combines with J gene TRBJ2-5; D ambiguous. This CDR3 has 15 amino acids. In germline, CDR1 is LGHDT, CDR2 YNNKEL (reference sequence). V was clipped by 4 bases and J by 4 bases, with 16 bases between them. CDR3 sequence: CASSLIPGFGETQYF. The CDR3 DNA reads TGTGCCAGCAGCCTTATTCCCGGGTTTGGAGAGACCCAGTACTTC.

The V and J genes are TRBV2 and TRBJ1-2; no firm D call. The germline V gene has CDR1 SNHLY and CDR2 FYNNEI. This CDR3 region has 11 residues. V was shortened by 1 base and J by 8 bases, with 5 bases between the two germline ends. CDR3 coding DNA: TGTGCCAGCAGTGAAGTGGGGGGCTACACCTTC. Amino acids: CASSEVGGYTF.

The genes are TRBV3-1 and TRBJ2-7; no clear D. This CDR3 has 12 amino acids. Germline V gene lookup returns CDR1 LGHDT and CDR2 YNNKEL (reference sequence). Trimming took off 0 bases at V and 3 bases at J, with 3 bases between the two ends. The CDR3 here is CASSQDNYEQYF. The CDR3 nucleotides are TGTGCCAGCAGCCAAGATAACTACGAGCAGTACTTC.

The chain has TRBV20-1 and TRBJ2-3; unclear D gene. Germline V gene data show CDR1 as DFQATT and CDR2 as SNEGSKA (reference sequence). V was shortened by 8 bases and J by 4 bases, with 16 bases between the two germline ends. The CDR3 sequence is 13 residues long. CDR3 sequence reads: CSTWVPGADTQYF. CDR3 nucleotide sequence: TGCAGTACCTGGGTCCCCGGCGCAGATACGCAGTATTTT.

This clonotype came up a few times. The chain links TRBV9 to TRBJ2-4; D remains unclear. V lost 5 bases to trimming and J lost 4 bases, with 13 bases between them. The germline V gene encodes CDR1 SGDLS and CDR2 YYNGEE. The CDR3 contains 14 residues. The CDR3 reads CASSASEGKNIQYF. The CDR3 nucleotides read TGTGCCAGCAGTGCGTCCGAAGGTAAAAACATTCAGTACTTC.

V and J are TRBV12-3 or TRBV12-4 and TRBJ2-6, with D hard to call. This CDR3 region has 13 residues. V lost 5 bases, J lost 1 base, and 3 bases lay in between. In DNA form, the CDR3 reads TGTGCCAGCAGTATGTCTGGGGCCAACGTCCTGACTTTC. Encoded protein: CASSMSGANVLTF.

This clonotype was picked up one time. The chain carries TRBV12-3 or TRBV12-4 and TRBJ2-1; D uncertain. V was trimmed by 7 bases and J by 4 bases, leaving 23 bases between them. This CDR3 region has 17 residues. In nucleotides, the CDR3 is TGTGCCAGCACCCTGAGGATCAGCCCCGTGGTTTACAATGAGCAGTTCTTC. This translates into CASTLRISPVVYNEQFF.

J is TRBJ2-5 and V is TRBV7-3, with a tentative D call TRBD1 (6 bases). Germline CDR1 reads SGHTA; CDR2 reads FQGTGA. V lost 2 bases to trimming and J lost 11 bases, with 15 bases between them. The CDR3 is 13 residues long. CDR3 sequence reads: CASSLSGQLAQYF. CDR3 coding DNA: TGTGCCAGCAGCTTATCAGGACAGCTGGCGCAGTACTTC.

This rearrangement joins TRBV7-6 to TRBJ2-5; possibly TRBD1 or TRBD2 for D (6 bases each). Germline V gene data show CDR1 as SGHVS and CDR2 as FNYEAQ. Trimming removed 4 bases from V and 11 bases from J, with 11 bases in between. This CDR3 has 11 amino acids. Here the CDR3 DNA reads TGTGCCAGCAGCTCAGGGGCGGGGCAGTACTTC. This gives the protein CASSSGAGQYF.

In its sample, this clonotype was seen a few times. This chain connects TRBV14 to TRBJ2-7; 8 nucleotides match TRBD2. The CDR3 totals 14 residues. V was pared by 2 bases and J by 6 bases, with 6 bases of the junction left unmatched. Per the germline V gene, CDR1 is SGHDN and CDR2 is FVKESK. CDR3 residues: CASSQPGLVGEQYF. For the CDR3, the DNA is TGTGCCAGCAGCCAACCGGGACTAGTCGGCGAGCAGTACTTC.